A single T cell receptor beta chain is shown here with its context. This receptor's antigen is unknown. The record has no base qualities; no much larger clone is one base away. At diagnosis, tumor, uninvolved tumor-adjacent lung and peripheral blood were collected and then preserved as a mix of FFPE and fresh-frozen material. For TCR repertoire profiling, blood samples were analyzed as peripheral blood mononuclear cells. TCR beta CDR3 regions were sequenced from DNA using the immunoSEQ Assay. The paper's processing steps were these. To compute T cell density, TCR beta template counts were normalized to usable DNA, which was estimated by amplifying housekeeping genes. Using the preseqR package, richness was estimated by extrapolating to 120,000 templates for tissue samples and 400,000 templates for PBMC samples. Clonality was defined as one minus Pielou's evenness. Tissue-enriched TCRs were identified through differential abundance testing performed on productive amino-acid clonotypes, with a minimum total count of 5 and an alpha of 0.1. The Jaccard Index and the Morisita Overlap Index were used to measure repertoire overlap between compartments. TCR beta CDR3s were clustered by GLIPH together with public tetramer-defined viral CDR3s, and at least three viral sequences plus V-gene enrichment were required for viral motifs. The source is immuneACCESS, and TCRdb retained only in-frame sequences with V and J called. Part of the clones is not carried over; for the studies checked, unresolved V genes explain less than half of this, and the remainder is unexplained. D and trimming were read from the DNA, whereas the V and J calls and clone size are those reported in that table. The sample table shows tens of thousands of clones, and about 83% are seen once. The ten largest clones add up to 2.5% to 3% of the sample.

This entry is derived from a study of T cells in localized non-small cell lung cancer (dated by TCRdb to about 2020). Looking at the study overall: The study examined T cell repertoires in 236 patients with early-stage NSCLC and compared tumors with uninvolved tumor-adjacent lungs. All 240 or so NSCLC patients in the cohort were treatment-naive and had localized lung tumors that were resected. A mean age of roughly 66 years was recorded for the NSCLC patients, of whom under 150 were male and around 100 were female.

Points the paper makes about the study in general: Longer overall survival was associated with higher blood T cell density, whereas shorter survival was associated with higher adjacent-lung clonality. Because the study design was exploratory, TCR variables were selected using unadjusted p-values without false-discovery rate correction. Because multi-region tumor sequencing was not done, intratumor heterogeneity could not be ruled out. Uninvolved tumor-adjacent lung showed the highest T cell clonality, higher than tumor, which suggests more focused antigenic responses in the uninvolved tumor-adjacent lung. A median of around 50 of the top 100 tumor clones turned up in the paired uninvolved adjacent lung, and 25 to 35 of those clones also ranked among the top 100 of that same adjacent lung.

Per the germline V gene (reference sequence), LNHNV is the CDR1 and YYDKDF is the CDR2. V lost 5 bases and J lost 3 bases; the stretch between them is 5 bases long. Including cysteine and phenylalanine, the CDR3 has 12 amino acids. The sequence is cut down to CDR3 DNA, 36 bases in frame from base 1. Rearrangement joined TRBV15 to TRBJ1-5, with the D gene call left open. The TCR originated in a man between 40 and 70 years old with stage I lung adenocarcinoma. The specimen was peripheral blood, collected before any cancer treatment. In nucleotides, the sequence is TGTGCCACCAGCGAACCCAATCAGCCCCAGCATTTT. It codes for CATSEPNQPQHF.